Each of the 25 T cell receptor beta chains below was sequenced from the same sample in a study of response to subunit inactivated influenza vaccine. TCRdb analysed the RT-PCR reads with MiXCR anew, one entry per CDR3 protein. The profile shows about 800,000 distinct CDR3 sequences, around 20% of them singletons. The specimen was PBMCs from blood, collected roughly 5 days after vaccination. These receptors originate from a man aged 50-60 years who received an inactivated influenza vaccine.

This chain links TRBV20-1 with TRBJ2-1; 7 bases are a match to TRBD2. CDR3 length equals 15 residues. The ends lost 0 bases at V and 4 bases at J; junction bases unmatched: 6. Germline CDR1 reads DFQATT; CDR2 reads SNEGSKA (reference sequence). The CDR3 nucleotides are TGCAGTGCTAGAGACTACACTAGCGCTTACAATGAGCAGTTCTTC. The encoded protein is CSARDYTSAYNEQFF.

J is TRBJ2-7 and V is TRBV30; unclear D gene. V lost 0 bases and J lost 1, with 13 bases in between. Germline V gene data show CDR1 as GTSNPN and CDR2 as SVGIG (reference sequence). There are 15 residues in the CDR3. CDR3 region: CAWSVRASFSYEQYF. The CDR3 region has the DNA TGTGCCTGGAGTGTAAGGGCTTCCTTTTCCTACGAGCAGTACTTC.

The chain carries TRBV7-9 and TRBJ2-3; 9 bases are a match to TRBD2. The germline V gene has CDR1 SEHNR and CDR2 FQNEAQ (reference sequence). The CDR3 length is 16 residues. V dropped 5 bases and J dropped 6; count of bases not matched to a gene: 12. The CDR3 sequence: CASSQIGTSKWDTQYF. CDR3 coding DNA: TGTGCCAGCAGCCAAATCGGGACTAGCAAATGGGATACGCAGTATTTT.

This clonotype has a handful of counts. The genes are TRBV4-3 and TRBJ2-3; D may be TRBD1 or TRBD2 (5 bases each). Trimming took off 1 base at V and 0 bases at J, with 20 bases between the two ends. The germline gives CDR1 LGHNA, CDR2 YSLEER. The CDR3 covers 19 residues. DNA of the CDR3: TGCGCCAGCAGCCAAGCGCTCCGGGACGGCCGTGCTAGCACAGATACGCAGTATTTT. Protein sequence: CASSQALRDGRASTDTQYF.

The V call is TRBV20-1, the J call TRBJ1-5; D not certain. Germline V gene lookup returns CDR1 DFQATT and CDR2 SNEGSKA (reference sequence). V was cut by 3 bases and J by 2 bases, with 14 bases left in between. There are 15 residues in the CDR3. The CDR3 reads CSASKDPFGNQPQHF. The CDR3 DNA reads as TGCAGTGCTAGCAAGGACCCCTTTGGCAATCAGCCCCAGCATTTT.

This clonotype was counted at least ten times. The chain is built from TRBV29-1 and TRBJ2-7, with TRBD1 matching over 8 bases. The length of the CDR3 is 13 residues. Unmatched junction bases numbered 11, after V lost 7 bases and J lost 6 bases. The germline V gene has CDR1 SQVTM and CDR2 ANQGSEA. The CDR3 DNA is TGCAGCGCCTACCAGGGGGCCCACGGCGAGCAGTACTTC. Its protein is CSAYQGAHGEQYF.

This clonotype was seen more than once but under ten times. This chain connects TRBV6-1 to TRBJ1-1, with a tentative D call TRBD1 (6 bases). V was clipped by 6 bases and J by 4 bases, with 15 bases between them. Germline V lookup: CDR1 MNHNS, CDR2 SASEGT. This CDR3 has 14 residues. In DNA, the CDR3 is TGTGCCAGCAGCCCCTCGCGAGGGGGCACTGAAGCTTTCTTT. Its translation: CASSPSRGGTEAFF.

The V gene is TRBV29-1, the J gene TRBJ2-7; D unresolved. This CDR3 has 13 amino acids. Germline V gene data show CDR1 as SQVTM and CDR2 as ANQGSEA. V gave up 6 bases and J gave up 0 bases, with 12 bases separating them. The CDR3 sequence is CSVVMGLSYEQYF. In DNA, the CDR3 is TGCAGCGTCGTAATGGGCCTCTCCTACGAGCAGTACTTC.

This sequence joins TRBV6-5 and TRBJ2-5, with 12 bases that match TRBD2. V shed 4 bases and J 2 bases; nucleotides not matched to a gene: 5. This CDR3 spans 16 amino acids. Per the germline V gene, CDR1 is MNHEY and CDR2 is SVGAGI. Here the CDR3 DNA reads TGTGCCAGCAGTTTCACGACTAGCGGGGGACAAGAGACCCAGTACTTC. This codes for CASSFTTSGGQETQYF.

This clonotype was counted at least ten times. The chain combines TRBV7-2 with TRBJ2-1; D possibly corresponds to TRBD2 (6 bases). V gave up 1 base and J gave up 7 bases, with 11 bases separating them. The CDR3 loop spans 14 amino acids. Germline V gene sequence: CDR1 SGHTA, CDR2 FQGNSA. CDR3 in amino acids: CASSLGFAGNEQFF. CDR3 sequence (DNA): TGTGCCAGCAGCTTAGGTTTTGCGGGGAATGAGCAGTTCTTC.

This clonotype occurred a few times. The chain combines TRBV7-2 with TRBJ2-1; 8 nucleotides agree with TRBD2. The V gene end was trimmed by 0 bases and the J gene end by 4 bases; junction bases not matched to a gene: 5. This CDR3 has 16 residues. CDR1 is SGHTA and CDR2 is FQGNSA in the germline V gene. The CDR3 spells CASSLAPGRDYNEQFF. The CDR3 DNA sequence: TGTGCCAGCAGCTTAGCTCCCGGGAGGGATTACAATGAGCAGTTCTTC.

This clonotype was observed a handful of times. The rearrangement uses TRBV28 and TRBJ2-7, with a tentative D call TRBD1 (6 bases). Germline values: CDR1 MDHEN, CDR2 SYDVKM. Trimming took off 6 bases at V and 0 bases at J, with 15 bases between the two ends. The CDR3 spans 15 residues. The CDR3 here is CASRITGYSSYEQYF. The CDR3 DNA reads TGTGCCAGCAGAATCACAGGGTATAGCTCCTACGAGCAGTACTTC.

This chain joins TRBV20-1 and TRBJ2-1; TRBD2 is a possible D gene (6 bases). Germline V gene lookup returns CDR1 DFQATT and CDR2 SNEGSKA (reference sequence). The CDR3 contains 13 residues. V was trimmed by 3 bases and J by 6 bases, leaving 12 bases between them. In DNA, the CDR3 is TGCAGTGCTAGGGGGTGGACTATCAATGAGCAGTTCTTC. Translating gives CSARGWTINEQFF.

CDR3 in amino acids: CASSLVTPNTEAFF. The DNA for the CDR3 is TGTGCCAGCAGCTTGGTAACACCGAACACTGAAGCTTTCTTT. The chain recombines TRBV5-6 with TRBJ1-1; no definite D call. The germline V gene has CDR1 SGHDT and CDR2 YYEEEE. This CDR3 comprises 14 residues. V lost 0 bases, J lost 1 base, and 7 bases lay in between.

This clonotype turned up a few times. The V call is TRBV5-1, the J call TRBJ2-2; D possibly corresponds to TRBD1 (5 bases). The ends were cut back, 0 bases at V and 4 bases at J, with 7 bases in the middle. Germline V gene sequence: CDR1 SGHRS, CDR2 YFSETQ. CDR3 length: 14 amino acids. The CDR3 DNA is TGCGCCAGCAGCTTGGAAGGGGTCACCGGGGAGCTGTTTTTT. Its protein is CASSLEGVTGELFF.

This clonotype was counted between two and nine times. The CDR3 DNA reads as TGCGCCAGCAGCTTGGGACAGCGAGGAGAGACCCAGTACTTC. It encodes CASSLGQRGETQYF. J is TRBJ2-5 and V is TRBV5-1; D might be TRBD1 (5 bases). This CDR3 is built from 14 residues. Trimming took 0 bases from V and 4 from J, leaving 10 bases between them. Per germline, CDR1 SGHRS and CDR2 YFSETQ.

The chain carries TRBV20-1 and TRBJ2-3; 8 bases map to TRBD1. This CDR3 spans 14 amino acids. V trimming: 6 bases; J trimming: 2 bases; junction bases outside the gene matches: 7. Germline V gene sequence: CDR1 DFQATT, CDR2 SNEGSKA (reference sequence). CDR3 amino acids: CSATTGANTDTQYF. CDR3 DNA: TGCAGTGCCACGACAGGGGCCAACACAGATACGCAGTATTTT.

This sequence joins TRBV6-2 or TRBV6-3 and TRBJ1-6, with 7 nucleotides matching TRBD1. This CDR3 comprises 15 residues. CDR1 and CDR2 (germline): MNHEY, SVGEGT. V was pared by 2 bases and J by 8 bases, with 6 bases of the junction left unmatched. The DNA for the CDR3 is TGTGCCAGCAGTTACACGACAGGGTCGGATTCACCCCTCCACTTT. It codes for CASSYTTGSDSPLHF.

A few counts support this clonotype. The V gene is TRBV20-1, the J gene TRBJ2-5; 7 positions match TRBD1. This CDR3 comprises 14 residues. Germline V gene sequence: CDR1 DFQATT, CDR2 SNEGSKA (reference sequence). J lost 2 bases, V lost 0 bases, and 3 bases had no gene match. In DNA, the CDR3 is TGCAGTGCTAGAGATCTGACAGGGCAAGAGACCCAGTACTTC. This gives the protein CSARDLTGQETQYF.

The chain has TRBV11-2 and TRBJ2-1; TRBD2 matches 8 bases. The junction had 17 bases not matched to a gene; V was cut back by 1 base and J by 9 bases. The CDR3 is made up of 18 amino acids. CDR1 SGHAT and CDR2 FQNNGV come from the germline V gene. The CDR3 sequence: CASSLVRASGHRGAEQFF. In DNA, the CDR3 is TGTGCCAGCAGCTTAGTCAGAGCTAGCGGGCACCGGGGGGCTGAGCAGTTCTTC.

This chain uses TRBV29-1 with TRBJ1-2, with a possible D match to TRBD1 (5 bases). This CDR3 is built from 13 residues. The germline V and J ends were trimmed by 4 bases and 8 bases, with 17 bases remaining between them. CDR1 and CDR2 (germline): SQVTM, ANQGSEA. This chain's CDR3 is CSVVGRAAVGYTF. The CDR3 region has the DNA TGCAGCGTTGTGGGCAGGGCGGCAGTCGGCTACACCTTC.

This clonotype has ten or more counts. This chain joins TRBV7-9 and TRBJ1-4; D is possibly TRBD1 (5 bases). Germline V CDR1 and CDR2: SEHNR, FQNEAQ (reference sequence). CDR3 size: 14 residues. The V and J ends lost 0 bases and 7 bases respectively, with 9 bases between them. CDR3: CASSLAGGTEKLFF. The CDR3, as DNA: TGTGCCAGCAGCTTAGCCGGCGGGACTGAAAAACTGTTTTTT.

About this clonotype: At one boundary the junction diverges from the germline segment, which might be a read error. This chain uses TRBV7-7 with TRBJ2-5; D is uncertain. CDR3 length equals 13 residues. Looked up from germline, CDR1 is SSHAT and CDR2 is FNYEAQ (reference sequence). In DNA, the CDR3 is TGTGCTAGCAGCTTAGCAAAGGGCGAGACCCAGTACTTC. Its translation: CASSLAKGETQYF.

This clonotype was observed many times. The rearrangement joins TRBV7-2 to TRBJ2-7, with D perhaps TRBD1 (6 bases). The length of the CDR3 is 13 residues. The germline CDR1 and CDR2 sequences are SGHTA and FQGNSA. The ends were cut back, 4 bases at V and 3 bases at J, with 10 bases in the middle. CDR3 loop: CASSSGQIYEQYF. The CDR3 region has the DNA TGTGCCAGCAGCTCAGGACAGATCTACGAGCAGTACTTC.

There are many counts of this clonotype. The rearrangement joins TRBV6-2 or TRBV6-3 to TRBJ1-5; D is unclear. V dropped 4 bases and J dropped 5 bases, with 12 bases sitting between them. The CDR3 totals 14 residues. Germline loops: CDR1 MNHEY, CDR2 SVGEGT. The CDR3 nucleotides read TGTGCCAGCAGTTTCAGCCAGGTCTATCAGCCCCAGCATTTT. It specifies CASSFSQVYQPQHF.